This T cell receptor (beta chain) was identified during a study of beta chain features in type 1 diabetes. Study outcomes and limitations: Across patients, naive, central memory and Treg TCRB repertoires exhibited apparently greater similarity than was observed across healthy donors.

The whole isolated RNA underwent reverse transcription, so sequencing captured expressed TCRB transcripts. The assay was immunoSEQ multiplex PCR, and TCRdb's table has in-frame clones only and misses some. This table has about 260,000 clones, around 65% appearing once. One heparinised blood draw, averaging around 0.12 L, came from each donor. Based on CD45RO/CCR7/CD25/CD127/CD95/CD27, CD4+ regulatory, stem cell-like memory, naive and central memory cells were sorted. About this clone: Antigen unknown.

The CDR3 sequence is 14 residues long. Germline lookup yields CDR1 MDHEN and CDR2 SYDVKM. Deletions cut 5 bases from V and 5 bases from J, with 15 bases between. The chain has TRBV28 and TRBJ2-5; maybe TRBD2 (6 bases). This receptor was identified in a man younger than 45 in good health. The sample consisted of naive CD4+ T cells from blood. CDR3 sequence: CASSAGGAVETQYF. The CDR3 DNA sequence: TGTGCCAGCAGTGCTGGAGGGGCGGTTGAGACCCAGTACTTC.